Following are 19 T cell receptor beta chains from one sample sequenced in a study of cytomegalovirus exposure and HLA in healthy donors. This table comes from immunoSEQ multiplex PCR, and its TCRdb copy is limited to in-frame clones, with some not included. The data show just under 150,000 clones, about 91% seen once. Sequencing input: PBMCs. The receptor source for this set is a man younger than 35 in good health and CMV-seropositive.

The chain has TRBV6-1 and TRBJ2-3; D not certain. The CDR3 spans 14 residues. Trimming shortened V by 3 bases and J by 0 bases, and 7 bases separated the two germline ends. The germline gives CDR1 MNHNS, CDR2 SASEGT. CDR3 loop: CASSEFLSTDTQYF. DNA of the CDR3: TGTGCCAGCAGTGAGTTCCTAAGCACAGATACGCAGTATTTT.

The table lists this clone with a count of one. The V gene is TRBV19, the J gene TRBJ2-1; D is unresolved. The CDR3 loop spans 12 amino acids. CDR1 is LNHDA and CDR2 is SQIVND in the germline V gene (reference sequence). Trimming took off 10 bases at V and 2 bases at J, with 9 bases between the two ends. The CDR3 loop reads CATSVTYNEQFF. Here the CDR3 DNA reads TGTGCCACCTCTGTAACCTACAATGAGCAGTTCTTC.

This clone turned up a few times. The V gene is TRBV5-4, the J gene TRBJ1-1, with D unclear. CDR1 and CDR2 (germline): SGHNT, YYREEE (reference sequence). CDR3 length equals 14 residues. Trimming removed 1 base from V and 4 bases from J, with 11 bases in between. As DNA, the CDR3 is TGTGCCAGCAGCTTGTCAGGTTCCGGCACTGAAGCTTTCTTT. It specifies CASSLSGSGTEAFF. Combining the CDR3 with reference TRBV5-4 and TRBJ1-1 gives the whole variable domain ETGVTQSPTHLIKTRGQQVTLRCSSQSGHNTVSWYQQALGQGPQFIFQYYREEENGRGNFPPRFSGLQFPNYSSELNVNALELDDSALYLCASSLSGSGTEAFFGQGTRLTVV.

In its sample, this clone was seen a few times. The V and J genes are TRBV2 and TRBJ1-5; D is perhaps TRBD1 (6 bases). The CDR3 totals 14 residues. Trimming stripped 2 bases from V and 3 bases from J, with 8 bases between. Germline loops: CDR1 SNHLY, CDR2 FYNNEI. This chain's CDR3 is CASSEQGPNQPQHF. In DNA form, the CDR3 reads TGTGCCAGCAGTGAACAGGGGCCCAATCAGCCCCAGCATTTT.

The J gene is TRBJ2-7, the V gene TRBV11-2; 8 positions agree with TRBD2. Germline trimming cut 5 bases from V and 3 bases from J; bases unmatched to any gene: 12. This CDR3 spans 16 amino acids. Germline V gene sequence: CDR1 SGHAT, CDR2 FQNNGV. CDR3 DNA: TGTGCCAGCAGCAGATGGACTAGCCAGAATTTCTACGAGCAGTACTTC. Protein: CASSRWTSQNFYEQYF.

This chain connects TRBV5-4 to TRBJ1-2, with D unresolved. Germline V gene data show CDR1 as SGHNT and CDR2 as YYREEE (reference sequence). The CDR3 has 14 amino acids. The V end lost 0 bases, the J end lost 0 bases, and 6 bases lay between the germline ends. The CDR3 DNA follows: TGTGCCAGCAGCTTGGAACGGGCTAACTATGGCTACACCTTC. Its translation is CASSLERANYGYTF.

The V and J genes are TRBV10-3 and TRBJ1-5; the D gene is possibly TRBD1 (6 bases). Germline V CDR1 and CDR2: ENHRY, SYGVKD. This CDR3 is built from 14 residues. Here the CDR3 DNA reads TGTGCAACATCGGCAGGGGTTGGCAATCAGCCCCAGCATTTT. Protein sequence: CATSAGVGNQPQHF.

This rearrangement joins TRBV7-2 to TRBJ2-7; TRBD2 matches at 11 bases. Per germline, CDR1 SGHTA and CDR2 FQGNSA. Trimming took 1 base from V and 0 from J; bases not matched to a gene: 2. The CDR3 length is 16 residues. The CDR3 loop reads CASSLELAGGSYEQYF. CDR3 DNA sequence: TGTGCCAGCAGCTTAGAGCTAGCGGGAGGCTCCTACGAGCAGTACTTC.

The rearrangement joins TRBV19 to TRBJ2-7, with TRBD1 as a possible D gene (5 bases). Germline values: CDR1 LNHDA, CDR2 SQIVND (reference sequence). Trimming cost V 0 bases and J 2 bases, with 11 bases left between them. The CDR3 has 15 residues. The CDR3: CASSIDQGLTYEQYF. For the CDR3, the DNA is TGTGCCAGTAGTATAGATCAGGGATTAACCTACGAGCAGTACTTC.

The gene calls are TRBV6-8 and TRBJ1-5, with TRBD1 identical over 9 bases. The J segment lost 2 bases and the V segment lost 5 bases, leaving 4 bases of the junction unmatched. The CDR3 contains 15 residues. The germline V gene encodes CDR1 MNHGY and CDR2 SAAAGT. DNA for the CDR3: TGTGCCAGCAGTGGACAGGGGAAAGGCAATCAGCCCCAGCATTTT. Residues: CASSGQGKGNQPQHF.

This chain joins TRBV11-2 and TRBJ2-7; D might be TRBD2 (5 bases). The CDR3 consists of 14 residues. Trimming removed 3 bases from V and 2 bases from J, with 11 bases in between. The germline V gene has CDR1 SGHAT and CDR2 FQNNGV. CDR3 region: CASSFGDLTYEQYF. DNA for the CDR3: TGTGCCAGCAGCTTCGGGGATCTTACCTACGAGCAGTACTTC.

This clone showed up just once. The chain joins TRBV7-8 to TRBJ2-7; 8 bases fit TRBD1. Trimming removed 7 bases from V and 6 bases from J; junction bases left unmatched: 11. The germline gives CDR1 SGHVS, CDR2 FQNEAQ. The CDR3 totals 14 residues. DNA for the CDR3: TGTGCCAGCACCAGGGCGGGACAGGCGTCCGAGCAGTACTTC. Translation: CASTRAGQASEQYF.

The V gene is TRBV5-6, the J gene TRBJ2-2, with D possibly matching TRBD2 (6 bases). V lost 1 base to trimming and J lost 4 bases, with 8 bases between them. Germline loops: CDR1 SGHDT, CDR2 YYEEEE. This CDR3 has 14 residues. This CDR3 is CASSLRGSTGELFF. For the CDR3, the DNA is TGTGCCAGCAGCTTGCGGGGGAGCACCGGGGAGCTGTTTTTT. The full variable domain, rest sourced from reference TRBV5-6 and TRBJ2-2, is DAGVTQSPTHLIKTRGQQVTLRCSPKSGHDTVSWYQQALGQGPQFIFQYYEEEERQRGNFPDRFSGHQFPNYSSELNVNALLLGDSALYLCASSLRGSTGELFFGEGSRLTVL.

This sequence joins TRBV19 and TRBJ2-7; D call uncertain. Germline-derived CDR1 and CDR2 are LNHDA and SQIVND (reference sequence). The CDR3 spans 12 residues. Trimming took 5 bases from V and 2 from J, leaving 7 bases between them. This chain's CDR3 is CASSDEAYEQYF. For the CDR3, the DNA is TGTGCCAGTAGTGACGAGGCCTACGAGCAGTACTTC.

This chain uses TRBV27 with TRBJ2-1; 7 bases match TRBD2. This CDR3 region has 16 residues. In germline, CDR1 is MNHEY, CDR2 SMNVEV (reference sequence). The trim removed 5 bases at V and 4 bases at J, leaving 11 bases unmatched. CDR3 in DNA: TGTGCCAGCAGTGAAACTAGCGAACGACGGTACAATGAGCAGTTCTTC. The encoded protein is CASSETSERRYNEQFF.

The V call is TRBV2, the J call TRBJ1-1; 7 bases line up with TRBD1. The CDR3 is 15 amino acids. Germline V gives CDR1 SNHLY, CDR2 FYNNEI. The V and J ends lost 10 bases and 0 bases, in that order; junction bases with no gene match: 11. The CDR3 DNA is TGTGCCACCCCCCAGGGACAGACCATGAACACTGAAGCTTTCTTT. Translation: CATPQGQTMNTEAFF.

The chain has TRBV30 and TRBJ2-3; 10 nucleotides match TRBD2. Germline CDR1 reads GTSNPN; CDR2 reads SVGIG (reference sequence). The CDR3 is 15 residues long. Unmatched junction bases numbered 7, after V lost 4 bases and J lost 3 bases. The CDR3 here is CAWTVAGGRTDTQYF. Here the CDR3 DNA reads TGTGCCTGGACTGTAGCGGGGGGCCGTACAGATACGCAGTATTTT.

The V call is TRBV2, the J call TRBJ1-1; 8 nucleotides line up with TRBD1. Germline V gene data show CDR1 as SNHLY and CDR2 as FYNNEI. This CDR3 contains 15 residues. Germline trimming cut 0 bases from V and 6 bases from J; bases unmatched to any gene: 6. Here the CDR3 reads CASSEAGGRGPEAFF. The CDR3 nucleotides are TGTGCCAGCAGTGAAGCAGGGGGCAGGGGGCCTGAAGCTTTCTTT.

The genes are TRBV6-1 and TRBJ1-4, with a possible D match to TRBD1 (6 bases). Trimming took 6 bases from V and 5 from J, leaving 13 bases between them. Germline lookup yields CDR1 MNHNS and CDR2 SASEGT. The CDR3 loop spans 14 amino acids. The CDR3 DNA is TGTGCCAGCAGAAACAGGGAGTACAATGAAAAACTGTTTTTT. Translating gives CASRNREYNEKLFF.